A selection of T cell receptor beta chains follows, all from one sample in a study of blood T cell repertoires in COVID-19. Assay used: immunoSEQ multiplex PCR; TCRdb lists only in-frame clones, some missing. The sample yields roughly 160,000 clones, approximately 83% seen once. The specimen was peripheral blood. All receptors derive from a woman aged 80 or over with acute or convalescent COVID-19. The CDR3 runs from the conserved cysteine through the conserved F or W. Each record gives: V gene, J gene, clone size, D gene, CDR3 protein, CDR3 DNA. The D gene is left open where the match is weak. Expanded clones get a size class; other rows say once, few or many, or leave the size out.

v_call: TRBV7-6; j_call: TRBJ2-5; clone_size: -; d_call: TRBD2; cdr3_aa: CASSSPPGSGGETQYF; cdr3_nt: TGTGCCAGCAGCTCCCCTCCCGGGAGCGGGGGAGAGACCCAGTACTTC
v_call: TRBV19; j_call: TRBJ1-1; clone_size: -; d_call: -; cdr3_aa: CASSNPRGRTNTEAFF; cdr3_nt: TGTGCCAGTAGCAACCCCAGGGGCAGAACGAACACTGAAGCTTTCTTT
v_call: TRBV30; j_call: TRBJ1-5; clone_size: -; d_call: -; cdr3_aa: CAWSPSYYQPQHF; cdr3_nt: TGTGCCTGGAGTCCCTCTTATTATCAGCCCCAGCATTTT
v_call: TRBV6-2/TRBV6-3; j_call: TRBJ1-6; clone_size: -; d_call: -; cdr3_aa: CASSYGDTNSPLHF; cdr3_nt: TGTGCCAGCAGTTATGGAGATACAAATTCACCCCTCCACTTT
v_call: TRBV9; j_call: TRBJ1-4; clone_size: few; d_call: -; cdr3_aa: CASSVGNGAEKLFF; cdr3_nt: TGTGCCAGCAGCGTCGGGAATGGCGCCGAAAAACTGTTTTTT
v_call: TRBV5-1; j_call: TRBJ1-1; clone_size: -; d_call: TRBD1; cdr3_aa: CASSAGQGWTEAFF; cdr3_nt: TGCGCCAGCAGCGCAGGACAGGGCTGGACTGAAGCTTTCTTT
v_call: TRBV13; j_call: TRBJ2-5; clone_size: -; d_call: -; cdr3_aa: CASSREGRETQYF; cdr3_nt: TGTGCCAGCAGCCGAGAAGGGAGAGAGACCCAGTACTTC
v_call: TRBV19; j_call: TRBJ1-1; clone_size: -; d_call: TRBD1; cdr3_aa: CASSATGGANTEAFF; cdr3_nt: TGTGCCAGTAGTGCTACAGGGGGCGCGAACACTGAAGCTTTCTTT
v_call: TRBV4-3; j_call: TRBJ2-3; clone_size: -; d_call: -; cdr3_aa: CASSQGAISSTDTQYF; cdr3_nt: TGCGCCAGCAGCCAGGGGGCCATTTCTAGCACAGATACGCAGTATTTT
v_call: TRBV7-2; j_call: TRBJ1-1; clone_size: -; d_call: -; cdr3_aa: CASSSEGTSEAFF; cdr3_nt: TGTGCCAGCAGCTCCGAGGGAACCTCTGAAGCTTTCTTT
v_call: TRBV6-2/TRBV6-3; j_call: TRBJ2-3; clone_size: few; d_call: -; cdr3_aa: CASSYPRGTPEETQYF; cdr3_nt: TGTGCCAGCAGTTACCCTAGGGGGACCCCCGAGGAGACGCAGTATTTT
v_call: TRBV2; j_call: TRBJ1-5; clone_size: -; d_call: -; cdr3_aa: CASSSDTSNQPQHF; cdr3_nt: TGTGCCAGCAGTTCGGACACAAGCAATCAGCCCCAGCATTTT
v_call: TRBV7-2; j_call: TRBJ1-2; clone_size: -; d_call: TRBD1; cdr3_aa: CASSPQGVTDNGYTF; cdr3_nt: TGTGCCAGCAGCCCACAGGGGGTCACGGATAATGGCTACACCTTC
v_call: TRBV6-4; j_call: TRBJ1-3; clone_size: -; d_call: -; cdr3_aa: CASSDKEYSGNTIYF; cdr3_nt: TGTGCCAGCAGTGACAAGGAGTACTCTGGAAACACCATATATTTT
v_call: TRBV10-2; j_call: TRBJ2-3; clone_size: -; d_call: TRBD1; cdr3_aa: CASSHRGVGTDTQYF; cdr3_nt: TGCGCCAGCAGTCACAGGGGGGTCGGCACAGATACGCAGTATTTT
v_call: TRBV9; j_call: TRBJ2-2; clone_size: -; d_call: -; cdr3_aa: CASSAGEVRITGELFF; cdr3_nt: TGTGCCAGCAGCGCCGGGGAAGTCCGGATCACCGGGGAGCTGTTTTTT
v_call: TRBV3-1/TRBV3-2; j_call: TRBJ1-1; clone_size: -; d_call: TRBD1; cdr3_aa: CASSPPEIDRGAFF; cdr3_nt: TGTGCCAGCAGCCCTCCTGAAATCGACAGGGGGGCTTTCTTT
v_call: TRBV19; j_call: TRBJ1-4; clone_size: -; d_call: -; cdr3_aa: CASSGAAVPNEKLFF; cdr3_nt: TGTGCCAGTAGTGGGGCGGCCGTACCTAATGAAAAACTGTTTTTT
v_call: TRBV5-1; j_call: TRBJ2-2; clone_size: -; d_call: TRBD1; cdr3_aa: CASSPGSGTGGSGELFF; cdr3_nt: TGCGCCAGCAGCCCAGGATCAGGGACAGGGGGTTCCGGGGAGCTGTTTTTT
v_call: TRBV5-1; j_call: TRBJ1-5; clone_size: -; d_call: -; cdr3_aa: CASSLGGDQPQHF; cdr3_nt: TGCGCCAGCAGCTTGGGAGGAGACCAGCCCCAGCATTTT